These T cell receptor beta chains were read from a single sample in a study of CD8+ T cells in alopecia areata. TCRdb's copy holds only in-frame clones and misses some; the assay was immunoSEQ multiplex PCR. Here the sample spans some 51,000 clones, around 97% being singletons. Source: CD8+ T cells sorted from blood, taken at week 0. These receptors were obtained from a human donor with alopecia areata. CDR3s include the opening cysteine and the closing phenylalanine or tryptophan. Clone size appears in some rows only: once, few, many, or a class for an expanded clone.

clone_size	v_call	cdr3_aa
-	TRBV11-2	CASSLSRPSTDTQYF
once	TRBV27	CASSPTRLAVPDTQYF
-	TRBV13	CASSSRDRGSGEQYF
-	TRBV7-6	CASSLTGGSYEQYF
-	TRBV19	CASSMGISEQYF
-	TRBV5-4	CASSSGQVETYEQYF
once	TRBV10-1	CASSRDRSSYEQYF
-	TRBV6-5	CASSLQGGGSEAFF
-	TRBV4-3	CASSLGAGGTETQYF
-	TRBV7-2	CASSLGGFPETQYF
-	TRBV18	CASSPGVRTYEQYF
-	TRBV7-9	CASSSGRNEQFF
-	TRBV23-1	CASSQSTGNQPQHF
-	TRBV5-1	CASTPWTRLTDTQYF
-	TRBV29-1	CSVVRVVSYNEQFF
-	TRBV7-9	CASSQNRDRRETQYF
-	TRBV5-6	CASTLYSRPLRLFF
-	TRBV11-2	CASSFNGGPQETQYF
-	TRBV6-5	CASSVDRTYEQYF
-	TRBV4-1	CASSQEGKPGADEQYF
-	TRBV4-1	CASSPGTNTGELFF
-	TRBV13	CASSSRDITTHGYTF
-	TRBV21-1	CASSVRYEQYF
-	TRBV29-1	CSVGASGTNEKLFF